Sequencing of this TCR beta chain was carried out in a study of T-cell memory formation after mild COVID-19. Study overall: The TCR clusters were mostly specific to one donor.

Study-level results: Clones shrinking from day 15 to 85 showed even CD4/CD8 mixes; later expanders tilted CD4+.

With 1 base removed from V and 12 bases from J, the gap between germline ends came to 9 bases. Germline CDR1 and CDR2: SEHNR and FQNEAQ (reference sequence). The CDR3 extends over 11 amino acids. TCRdb called the 5' RACE reads again in MiXCR, with one record for every CDR3 protein. The sample gives about 120,000 distinct CDR3 sequences, about 24% of which show up once; about two fifths is in the top ten. This clonotype has only a few counts. Its antigen remains unknown. The receptor comes from a man aged 18 to 30 who had mild COVID-19 (a few samples of this study predate the infection). Cell type and time point are not known. This chain joins TRBV7-9 and TRBJ2-5; D is unclear. Specimen: PBMCs or a T cell subset sorted from them (not recorded which). The CDR3 spells CASSLGSNKYF. CDR3 sequence (DNA): TGTGCCAGCAGCTTAGGCTCTAATAAGTACTTC.